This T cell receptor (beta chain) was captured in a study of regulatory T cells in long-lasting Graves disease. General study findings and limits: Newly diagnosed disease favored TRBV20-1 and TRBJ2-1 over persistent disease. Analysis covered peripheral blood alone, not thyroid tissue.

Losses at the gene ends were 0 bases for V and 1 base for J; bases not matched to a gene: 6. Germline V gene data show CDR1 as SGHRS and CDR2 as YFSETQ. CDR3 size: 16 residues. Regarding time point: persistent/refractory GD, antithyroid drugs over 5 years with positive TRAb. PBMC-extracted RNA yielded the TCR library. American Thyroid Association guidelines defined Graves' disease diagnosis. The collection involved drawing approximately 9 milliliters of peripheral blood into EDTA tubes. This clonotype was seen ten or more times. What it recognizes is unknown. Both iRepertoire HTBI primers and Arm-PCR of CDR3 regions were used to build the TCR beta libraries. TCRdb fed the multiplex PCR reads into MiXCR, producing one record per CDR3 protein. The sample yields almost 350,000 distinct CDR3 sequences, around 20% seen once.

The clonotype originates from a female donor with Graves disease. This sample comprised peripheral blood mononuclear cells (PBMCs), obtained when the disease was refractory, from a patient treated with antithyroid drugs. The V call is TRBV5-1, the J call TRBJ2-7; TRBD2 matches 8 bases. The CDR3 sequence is CASSLAAGGGSYEQYF. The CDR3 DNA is TGCGCCAGCAGCTTGGCCGCGGGGGGCGGATCCTACGAGCAGTACTTC.